Described below is a single T cell receptor (beta chain) sequence and its context. Its specificity is unknown. This specimen belongs to a study of human T cells and chemical hapten exposure. Broader study findings: The number of TCRs above 1 in 1000 frequency did not change after DPC sensitization.

A single record per CDR3 protein comes from TCRdb applying MiXCR to the RACE reads. The sample lists 120,000 or so distinct CDR3 sequences, around an eighth seen once, with about 3% in the top ten. Specified time point: pre-sensitization, week 0. The treatment was: therapeutic diphenylcyclopropenone sensitization with weekly scalp DPC. This clonotype was sampled from a young woman with alopecia areata. Some clones in this sample may be carry-over from other donors' samples. The sample was whole blood, taken in connection with sensitization to the hapten diphenylcyclopropenone (DPC).

As DNA, the CDR3 is TGTGCCAGCTCAGAGAACGGGGGAGAGACCCAGTACTTC. Encoded protein: CASSENGGETQYF. The chain uses TRBV18 and TRBJ2-5, with D possibly TRBD2 on 6 matching bases. Trimming removed 5 bases from V and 4 bases from J, with 11 bases in between. The CDR3 runs 13 residues. Germline assignment: CDR1 KGHSH and CDR2 LQKENI.